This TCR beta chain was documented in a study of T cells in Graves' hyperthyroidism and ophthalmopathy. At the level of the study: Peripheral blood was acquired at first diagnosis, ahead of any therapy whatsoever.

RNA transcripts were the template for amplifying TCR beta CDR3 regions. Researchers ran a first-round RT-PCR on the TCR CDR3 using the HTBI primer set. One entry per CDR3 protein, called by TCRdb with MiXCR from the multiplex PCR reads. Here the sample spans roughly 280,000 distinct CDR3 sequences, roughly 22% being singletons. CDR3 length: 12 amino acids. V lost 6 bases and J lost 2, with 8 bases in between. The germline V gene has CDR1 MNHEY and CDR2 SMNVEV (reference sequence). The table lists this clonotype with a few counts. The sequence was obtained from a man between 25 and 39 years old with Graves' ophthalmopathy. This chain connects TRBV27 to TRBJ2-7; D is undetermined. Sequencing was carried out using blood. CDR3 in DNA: TGTGCCAGCAGGGCACATCCCTACGAGCAGTACTTC. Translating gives CASRAHPYEQYF.